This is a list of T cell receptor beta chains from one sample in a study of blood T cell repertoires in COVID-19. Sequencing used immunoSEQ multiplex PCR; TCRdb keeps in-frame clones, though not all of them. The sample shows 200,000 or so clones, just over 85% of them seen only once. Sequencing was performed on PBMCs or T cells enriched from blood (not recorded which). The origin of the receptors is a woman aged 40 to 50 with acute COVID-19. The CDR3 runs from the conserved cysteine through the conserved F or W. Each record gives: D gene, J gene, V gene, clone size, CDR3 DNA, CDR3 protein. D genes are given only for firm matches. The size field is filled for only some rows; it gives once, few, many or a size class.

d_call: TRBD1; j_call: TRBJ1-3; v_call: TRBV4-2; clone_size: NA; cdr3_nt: TGTGCCAGCAGCCAAGAGGCCCAGGCAGGGGGCGTTTTAGGTGCTGGAAACACCATATATTTT; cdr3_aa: CASSQEAQAGGVLGAGNTIYF
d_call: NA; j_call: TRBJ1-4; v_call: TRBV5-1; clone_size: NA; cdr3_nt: TGCGCCAGCAGCCCGGACAGTGCTAATGAAAAACTGTTTTTT; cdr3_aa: CASSPDSANEKLFF
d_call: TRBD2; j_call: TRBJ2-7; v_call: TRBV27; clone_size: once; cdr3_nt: TGTGCCAGCACGGGGGGGGACTACGAGCAGTACTTC; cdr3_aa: CASTGGDYEQYF
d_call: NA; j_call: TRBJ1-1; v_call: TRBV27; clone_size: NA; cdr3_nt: TGTGCCAGCAGTTTCGGGGGGCTGACTGAAGCTTTCTTT; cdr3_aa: CASSFGGLTEAFF
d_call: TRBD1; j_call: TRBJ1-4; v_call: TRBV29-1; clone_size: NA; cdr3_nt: TGCAGCGTCCCGGGACAGGGGGATGAAAAACTGTTTTTT; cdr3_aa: CSVPGQGDEKLFF
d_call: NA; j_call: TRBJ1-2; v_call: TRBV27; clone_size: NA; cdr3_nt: TGTGCCAGCAGTTTATATGGGCCTACGAACTATGGCTACACCTTC; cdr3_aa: CASSLYGPTNYGYTF
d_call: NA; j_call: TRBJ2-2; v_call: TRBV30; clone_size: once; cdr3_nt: TGTGCCTGGTCAGGGGCGAACACCGGGGAGCTGTTTTTT; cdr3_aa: CAWSGANTGELFF
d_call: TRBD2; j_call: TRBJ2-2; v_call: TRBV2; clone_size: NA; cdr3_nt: TGTGCCAGCAACCGAATTGGCGGGGGGCTCCTGGGCGGGGAGCTGTTTTTT; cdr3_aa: CASNRIGGGLLGGELFF
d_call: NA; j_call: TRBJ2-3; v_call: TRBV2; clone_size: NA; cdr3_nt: TGTGCCAGCAGTGAGGCAGGGGTTTTCACAGATACGCAGTATTTT; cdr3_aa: CASSEAGVFTDTQYF
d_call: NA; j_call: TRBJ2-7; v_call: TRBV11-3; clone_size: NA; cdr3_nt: TGTGCCAGCAGCGCCTACAGGTCCGAGCAGTACTTC; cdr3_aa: CASSAYRSEQYF
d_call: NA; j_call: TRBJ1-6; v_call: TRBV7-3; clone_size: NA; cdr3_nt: TGTGCCAGCAGCTTAAACTCTCCGGGTTCACCCCTCCACTTT; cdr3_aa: CASSLNSPGSPLHF
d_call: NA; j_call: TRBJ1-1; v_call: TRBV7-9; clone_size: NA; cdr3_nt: TGTGCCAGCAGCTCAAACCAAGGGAGCCCTGAAGCTTTCTTT; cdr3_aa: CASSSNQGSPEAFF
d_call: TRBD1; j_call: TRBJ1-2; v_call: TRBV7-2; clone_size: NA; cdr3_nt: TGTGCCAGCAGCCCGTCCTGGACAGGGAATGGCTACACCTTC; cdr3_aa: CASSPSWTGNGYTF
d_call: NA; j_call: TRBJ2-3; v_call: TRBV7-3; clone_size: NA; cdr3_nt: TGTGCCAGCAGCCCAGACACAGATACGCAGTATTTT; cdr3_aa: CASSPDTDTQYF
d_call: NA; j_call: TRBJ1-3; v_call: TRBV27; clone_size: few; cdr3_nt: TGTGCCAGCAGTTTCACAGGTCTCATTTTTGGAAACACCATATATTTT; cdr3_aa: CASSFTGLIFGNTIYF
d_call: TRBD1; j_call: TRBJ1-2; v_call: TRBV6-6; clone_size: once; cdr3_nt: TGTGCGGGGCAGGGGGTTCTAAACTATGGCTACACCTTC; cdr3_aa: CAGQGVLNYGYTF
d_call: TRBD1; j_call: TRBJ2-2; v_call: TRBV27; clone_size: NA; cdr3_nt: TGTGCCAGCAGTACCACACGGGACAGGGTAACCGGGGAGCTGTTTTTT; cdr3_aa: CASSTTRDRVTGELFF
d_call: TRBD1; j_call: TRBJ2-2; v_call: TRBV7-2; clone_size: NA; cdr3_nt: TGTGCCAGCAGCTTAGTTGGACAGGGGAAGGCCGGGGAGCTGTTTTTT; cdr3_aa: CASSLVGQGKAGELFF
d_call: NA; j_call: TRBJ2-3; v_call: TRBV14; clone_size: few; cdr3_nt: TGTGCCAGCAGCCCGAGGGGGCTGCGGGGAAGCACAGATACGCAGTATTTT; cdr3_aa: CASSPRGLRGSTDTQYF
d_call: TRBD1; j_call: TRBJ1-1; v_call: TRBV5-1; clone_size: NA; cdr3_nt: TGCGCCAGCAGCGCCCGATTCCCGGGACAGCTCACTGAAGCTTTCTTT; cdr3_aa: CASSARFPGQLTEAFF
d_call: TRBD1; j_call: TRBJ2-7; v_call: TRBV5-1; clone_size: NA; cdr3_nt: TGCGCCAGCAGCTCGATCGTTTACAGGGGGTCGAGCTCCTACGAGCAGTACTTC; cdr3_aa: CASSSIVYRGSSSYEQYF
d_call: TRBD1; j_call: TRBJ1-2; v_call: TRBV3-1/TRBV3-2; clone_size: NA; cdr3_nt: TGTGCCAGCAGCACCGGGACAGGCCTCTATGGCTACACCTTC; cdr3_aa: CASSTGTGLYGYTF
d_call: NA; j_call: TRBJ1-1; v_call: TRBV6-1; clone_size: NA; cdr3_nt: TGTGCCAGCAGTGACAGCGACCGGAACACTGAAGCTTTCTTT; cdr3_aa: CASSDSDRNTEAFF
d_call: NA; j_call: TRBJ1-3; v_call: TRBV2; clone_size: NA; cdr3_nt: TGTGCCAGCTCTTGGAAAACGGGGGGCCACATATATTTT; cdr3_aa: CASSWKTGGHIYF
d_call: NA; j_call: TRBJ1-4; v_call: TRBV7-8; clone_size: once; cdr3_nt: TGTGCCAGCGCAAGGGTGAGGACTAGTGAAAAACTGTTTTTT; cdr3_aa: CASARVRTSEKLFF
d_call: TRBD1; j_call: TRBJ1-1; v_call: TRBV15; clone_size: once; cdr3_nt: TGTGCCACCAGCAGAGAAGGGGGCGAGGTTTGGGCTGAAGCTTTCTTT; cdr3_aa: CATSREGGEVWAEAFF
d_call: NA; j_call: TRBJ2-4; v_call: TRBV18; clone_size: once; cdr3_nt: TGTGCCAGCTCACCAGTCCTAGCCAAAAACATTCAGTACTTC; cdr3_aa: CASSPVLAKNIQYF
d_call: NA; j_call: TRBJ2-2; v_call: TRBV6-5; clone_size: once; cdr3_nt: TGTGCCAGCCAATACAACAGGGTGGGCGGGGAGCTGTTTTTT; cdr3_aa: CASQYNRVGGELFF
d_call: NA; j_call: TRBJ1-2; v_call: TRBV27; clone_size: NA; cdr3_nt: TGTGCCAGCAGTTTAAGTCCGGGTAACTATGGCTACACCTTC; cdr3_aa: CASSLSPGNYGYTF
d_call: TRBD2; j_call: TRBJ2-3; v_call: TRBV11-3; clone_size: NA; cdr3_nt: TGTGCCAGCAGCTCAAGCGGGAGGTCCACAGATACGCAGTATTTT; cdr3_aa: CASSSSGRSTDTQYF
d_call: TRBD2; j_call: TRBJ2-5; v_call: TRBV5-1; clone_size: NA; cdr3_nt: TGCGCCAGCAGCTTGGCCAAGGCAGGGGAGGCTAGCGGGGCTCAGTACTTC; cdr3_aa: CASSLAKAGEASGAQYF
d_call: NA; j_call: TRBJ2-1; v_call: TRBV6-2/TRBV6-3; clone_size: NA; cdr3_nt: TGTGCCAGCAGTTTTGCAGGGGTCGACTACAATGAGCAGTTCTTC; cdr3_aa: CASSFAGVDYNEQFF
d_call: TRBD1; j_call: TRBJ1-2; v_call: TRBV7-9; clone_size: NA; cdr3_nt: TGTGCCAGCAGCTTAGAGGGACAGGGTTACTATGGCTACACCTTC; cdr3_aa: CASSLEGQGYYGYTF
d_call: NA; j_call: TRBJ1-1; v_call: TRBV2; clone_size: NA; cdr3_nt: TGTGCCAGCAGTGACCCCGGACAGCCAAACACTGAAGCTTTCTTT; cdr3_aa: CASSDPGQPNTEAFF
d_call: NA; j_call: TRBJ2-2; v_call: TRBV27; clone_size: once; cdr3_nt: TGTGCCAGCAGTTTCACAGGGAACACCGGGGAGCTGTTTTTT; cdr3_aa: CASSFTGNTGELFF
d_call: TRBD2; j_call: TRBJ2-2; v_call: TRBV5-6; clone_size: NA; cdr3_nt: TGTGCCAGCAGCCAAACCGGGCGGGGGTGGAAGGCGAACACCGGGGAGCTGTTTTTT; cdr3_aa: CASSQTGRGWKANTGELFF
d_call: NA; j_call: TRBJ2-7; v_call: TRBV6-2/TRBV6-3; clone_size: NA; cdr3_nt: TGTGCCAGCAGTTACCGCATCAGGCTCTCCTACGAGCAGTACTTC; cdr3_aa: CASSYRIRLSYEQYF
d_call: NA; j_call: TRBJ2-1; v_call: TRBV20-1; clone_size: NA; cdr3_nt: TGCAGTGCTAGAGATGGAAGGGGCGAGTTCTTC; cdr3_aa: CSARDGRGEFF
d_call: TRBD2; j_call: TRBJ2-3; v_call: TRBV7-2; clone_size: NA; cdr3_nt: TGTGCCAGCAGCTTAGGGCGGATTAGCGGGGGGGCCACAGATACGCAGTATTTT; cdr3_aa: CASSLGRISGGATDTQYF
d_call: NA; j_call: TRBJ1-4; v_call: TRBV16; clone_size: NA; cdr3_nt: TGTGCCAGCAGCCAATCCCTAAATGAAAAACTGTTTTTT; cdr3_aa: CASSQSLNEKLFF
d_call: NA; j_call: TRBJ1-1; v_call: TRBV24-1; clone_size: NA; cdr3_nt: TGTGCCACCAGTGATAGTGACAGGTTCTTCGGGGCTTTCTTT; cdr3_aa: CATSDSDRFFGAFF
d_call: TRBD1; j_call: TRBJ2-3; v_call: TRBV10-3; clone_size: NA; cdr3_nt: TGTGCCATCAGTGCTAGGGGGCGTACAGATACGCAGTATTTT; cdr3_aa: CAISARGRTDTQYF
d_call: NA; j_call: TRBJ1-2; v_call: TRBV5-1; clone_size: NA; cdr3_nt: TGCGCCAGCAGCCCCAGCGCGGGGGGACACCCGAACTATGGCTACACCTTC; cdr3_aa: CASSPSAGGHPNYGYTF
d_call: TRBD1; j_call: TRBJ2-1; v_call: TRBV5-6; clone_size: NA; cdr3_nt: TGTGCCAGCAGCTTACAGGGGGCATCCCCGTACAATGAGCAGTTCTTC; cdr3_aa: CASSLQGASPYNEQFF
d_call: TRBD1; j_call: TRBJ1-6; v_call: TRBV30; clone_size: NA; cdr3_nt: TGTGCCTGGAGTGAGGGACAGGGGAGGTCACCCCTCCACTTT; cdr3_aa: CAWSEGQGRSPLHF
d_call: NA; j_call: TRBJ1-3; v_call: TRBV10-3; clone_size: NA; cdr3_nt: TGTGCCATCAGTGAGCCCAACAAAAACACCATATATTTT; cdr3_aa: CAISEPNKNTIYF
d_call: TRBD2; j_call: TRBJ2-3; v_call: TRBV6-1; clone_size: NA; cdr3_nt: TGTGCCAGCAGTGAAGCGAGGCGGGGGGGCCTAGTAGATACGCAGTATTTT; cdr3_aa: CASSEARRGGLVDTQYF
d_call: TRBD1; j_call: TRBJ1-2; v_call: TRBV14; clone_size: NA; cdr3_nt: TGTGCCAGCAGCCAAGATCTCCGACAGGGCCATGGCTACACCTTC; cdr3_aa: CASSQDLRQGHGYTF
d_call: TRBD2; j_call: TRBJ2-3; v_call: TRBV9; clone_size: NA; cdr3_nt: TGTGCCAGCAGCGCCGATCGGGGGGGTCGCACAGATACGCAGTATTTT; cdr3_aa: CASSADRGGRTDTQYF
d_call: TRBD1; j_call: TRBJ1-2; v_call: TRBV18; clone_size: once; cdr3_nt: TGTGCCAGCTCACCTGGACAGGGTTCGGGCTATGGCTACACCTTC; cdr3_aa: CASSPGQGSGYGYTF
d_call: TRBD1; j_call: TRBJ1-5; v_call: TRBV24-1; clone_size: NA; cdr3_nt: TGTGCCACCAGTGAGAACAGGGGATTCAATCAGCCCCAGCATTTT; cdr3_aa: CATSENRGFNQPQHF
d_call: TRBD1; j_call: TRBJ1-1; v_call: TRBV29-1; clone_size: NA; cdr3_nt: TGCAGCGTTGGTACAGGGGGTGCTGAAGCTTTCTTT; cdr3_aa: CSVGTGGAEAFF
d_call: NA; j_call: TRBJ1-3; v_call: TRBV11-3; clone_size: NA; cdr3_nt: TGTGCCAGCAGCTTATCAGTGACAGCTTCTGGAAACACCATATATTTT; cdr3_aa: CASSLSVTASGNTIYF
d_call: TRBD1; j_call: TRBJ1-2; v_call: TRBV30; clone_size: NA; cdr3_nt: TGTGCCTGGAATCTCGGGACAGGGAATAACTATGGCTACACCTTC; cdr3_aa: CAWNLGTGNNYGYTF
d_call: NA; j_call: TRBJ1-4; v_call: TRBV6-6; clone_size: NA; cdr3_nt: TGTGCCAGCAGAAACATTGAAAAACTGTTTTTT; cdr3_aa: CASRNIEKLFF
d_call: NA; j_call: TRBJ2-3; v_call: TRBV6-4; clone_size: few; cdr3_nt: TGTGCCAGCAGCCAGAGTAGCGAGTTGACAGATACGCAGTATTTT; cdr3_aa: CASSQSSELTDTQYF
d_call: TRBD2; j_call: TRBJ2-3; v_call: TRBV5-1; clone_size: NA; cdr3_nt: TGCGCCAGCAGCTTGTCTAGCGGGGCGCAGTATTTT; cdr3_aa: CASSLSSGAQYF
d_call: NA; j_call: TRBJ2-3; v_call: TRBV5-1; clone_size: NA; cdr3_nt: TGCGCCAGCAGCTTTTCGGACAGCCTATACACAGATACGCAGTATTTT; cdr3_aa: CASSFSDSLYTDTQYF